A selection of T cell receptor beta chains follows, all from one sample in a study of molecular identifiers for immune sequencing clone quantification. TCRdb reprocessed the PCR reads via MiXCR and lists one record per CDR3 protein. The sample has some 320,000 distinct CDR3 sequences; over 20% are singletons. Material: naive CD8+ T cells from blood, with Jurkat cell RNA spiked in. These receptor sequences come from a human donor in good health. Some libraries in this study had Jurkat cell RNA spiked in. CDR3s include the opening cysteine and the closing phenylalanine or tryptophan. The D gene is left open where the match is weak. The size of a clone is reported for some rows only, either as once, few or many, or as a class for expanded clones.

TRBJ1-6 | TRBD1 | 15 | TRBV4-1 | many | CASSPTDRGNSPLHF | TGCGCCAGCAGCCCGACGGACAGGGGTAATTCACCCCTCCACTTT
TRBJ2-1 | NA | 14 | TRBV9 | many | CASSAGAPGNEQFF | TGTGCCAGCAGCGCCGGGGCCCCGGGAAATGAGCAGTTCTTC
TRBJ2-3 | NA | 14 | TRBV10-3 | NA | CAISETSYTDTQYF | TGTGCCATCAGTGAGACCAGCTACACAGATACGCAGTATTTT
TRBJ2-3 | TRBD2 | 16 | TRBV7-2 | many | CASSLPIAGMADTQYF | TGTGCCAGCAGCTTACCCATAGCGGGGATGGCAGATACGCAGTATTTT
TRBJ1-4 | NA | 15 | TRBV4-3 | many | CASSWRQERGEKLFF | TGCGCCAGCAGCTGGAGACAGGAACGGGGGGAAAAACTGTTTTTT
TRBJ1-1 | NA | 14 | TRBV7-9 | NA | CASSHRWTNTEAFF | TGTGCCAGCAGCCATCGATGGACCAACACTGAAGCTTTCTTT
TRBJ2-1 | NA | 16 | TRBV5-8 | NA | CASSSTQGISYNEQFF | TGTGCCAGCAGCAGCACACAGGGCATCTCCTACAATGAGCAGTTCTTC
TRBJ2-7 | NA | 14 | TRBV28 | many | CASSRDETLYEQYF | TGTGCCAGCAGCCGAGACGAGACGCTCTACGAGCAGTACTTC
TRBJ2-5 | NA | 14 | TRBV20-1 | many | CSAWNARGRETQYF | TGCAGTGCTTGGAACGCCAGGGGCCGCGAGACCCAGTACTTC
TRBJ1-1 | TRBD1 | 11 | TRBV7-2 | many | CASSTIDRALF | TGTGCCAGCAGCACGATTGACAGGGCCCTCTTT
TRBJ1-6 | NA | 12 | TRBV7-9 | many | CASSLGRQPSHF | TGTGCCAGCAGCTTAGGTCGCCAGCCCTCCCACTTT